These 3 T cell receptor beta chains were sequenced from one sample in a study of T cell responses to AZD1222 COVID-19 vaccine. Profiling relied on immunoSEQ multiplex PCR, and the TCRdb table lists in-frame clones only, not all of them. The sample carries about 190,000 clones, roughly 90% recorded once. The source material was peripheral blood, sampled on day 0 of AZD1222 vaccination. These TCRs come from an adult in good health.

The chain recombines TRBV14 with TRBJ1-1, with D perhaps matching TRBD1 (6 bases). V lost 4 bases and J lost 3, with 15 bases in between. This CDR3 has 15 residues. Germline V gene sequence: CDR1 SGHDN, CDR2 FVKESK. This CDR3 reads CASSLGGGGDTEAFF. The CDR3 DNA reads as TGTGCCAGCAGCCTAGGAGGAGGGGGGGACACTGAAGCTTTCTTT. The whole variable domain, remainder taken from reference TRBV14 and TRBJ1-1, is EAGVTQFPSHSVIEKGQTVTLRCDPISGHDNLYWYRRVMGKEIKFLLHFVKESKQDESGMPNNRFLAERTGGTYSTLKVQPAELEDSGVYFCASSLGGGGDTEAFFGQGTRLTVV.

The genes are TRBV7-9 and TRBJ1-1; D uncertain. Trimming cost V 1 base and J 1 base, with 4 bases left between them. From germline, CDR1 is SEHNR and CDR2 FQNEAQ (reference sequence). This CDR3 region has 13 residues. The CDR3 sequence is CASSLEQNTEAFF. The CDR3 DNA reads TGTGCCAGCAGCTTAGAACAGAACACTGAAGCTTTCTTT.

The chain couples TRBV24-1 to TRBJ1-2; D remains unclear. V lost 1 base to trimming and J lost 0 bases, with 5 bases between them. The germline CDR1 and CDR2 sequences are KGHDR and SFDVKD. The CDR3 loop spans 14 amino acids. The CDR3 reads CATSDFTSNYGYTF. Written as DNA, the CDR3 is TGTGCCACCAGTGATTTCACATCTAACTATGGCTACACCTTC.